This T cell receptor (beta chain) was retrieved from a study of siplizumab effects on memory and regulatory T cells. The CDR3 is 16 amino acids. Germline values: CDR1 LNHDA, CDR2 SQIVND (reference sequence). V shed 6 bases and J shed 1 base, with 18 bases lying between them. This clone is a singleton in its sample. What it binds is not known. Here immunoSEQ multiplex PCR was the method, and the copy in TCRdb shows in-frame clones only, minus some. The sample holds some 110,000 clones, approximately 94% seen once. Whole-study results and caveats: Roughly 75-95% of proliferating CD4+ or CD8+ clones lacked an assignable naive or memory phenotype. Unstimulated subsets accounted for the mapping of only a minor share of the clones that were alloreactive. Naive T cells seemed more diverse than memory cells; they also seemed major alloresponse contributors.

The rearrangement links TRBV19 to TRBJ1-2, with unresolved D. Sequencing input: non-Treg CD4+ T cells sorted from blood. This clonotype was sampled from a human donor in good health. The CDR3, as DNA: TGTGCCAGTAGCAGAGATATGGTTCCAGTTAACTATGGCTACACCTTC. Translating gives CASSRDMVPVNYGYTF.